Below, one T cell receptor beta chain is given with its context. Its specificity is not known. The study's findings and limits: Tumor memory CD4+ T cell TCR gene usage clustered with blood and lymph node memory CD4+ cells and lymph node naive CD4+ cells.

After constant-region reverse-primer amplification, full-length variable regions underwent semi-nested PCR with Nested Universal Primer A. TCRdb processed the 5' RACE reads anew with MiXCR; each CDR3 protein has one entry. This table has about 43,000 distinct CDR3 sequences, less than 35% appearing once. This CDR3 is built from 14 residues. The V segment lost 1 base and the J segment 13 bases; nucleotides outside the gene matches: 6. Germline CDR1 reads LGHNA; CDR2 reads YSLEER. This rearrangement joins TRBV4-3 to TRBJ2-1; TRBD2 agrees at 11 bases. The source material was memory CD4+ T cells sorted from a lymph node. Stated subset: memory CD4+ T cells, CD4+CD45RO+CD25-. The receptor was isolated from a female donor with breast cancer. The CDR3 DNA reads TGCGCCAGCAGCCAAGGGATACTAGCGGGAGTCCAGTTCTTC. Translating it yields CASSQGILAGVQFF.